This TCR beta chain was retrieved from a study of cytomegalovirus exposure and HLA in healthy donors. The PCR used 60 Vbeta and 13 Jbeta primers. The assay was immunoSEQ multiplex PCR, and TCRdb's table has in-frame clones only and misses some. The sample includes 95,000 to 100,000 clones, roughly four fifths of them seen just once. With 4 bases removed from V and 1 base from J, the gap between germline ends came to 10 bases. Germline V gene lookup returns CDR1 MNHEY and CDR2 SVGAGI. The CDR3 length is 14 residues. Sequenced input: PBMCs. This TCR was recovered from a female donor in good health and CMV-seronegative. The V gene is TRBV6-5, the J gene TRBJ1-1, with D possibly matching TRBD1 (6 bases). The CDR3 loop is CASSSPGQNTEAFF. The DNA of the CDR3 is TGTGCCAGCAGTTCTCCGGGACAGAACACTGAAGCTTTCTTT.